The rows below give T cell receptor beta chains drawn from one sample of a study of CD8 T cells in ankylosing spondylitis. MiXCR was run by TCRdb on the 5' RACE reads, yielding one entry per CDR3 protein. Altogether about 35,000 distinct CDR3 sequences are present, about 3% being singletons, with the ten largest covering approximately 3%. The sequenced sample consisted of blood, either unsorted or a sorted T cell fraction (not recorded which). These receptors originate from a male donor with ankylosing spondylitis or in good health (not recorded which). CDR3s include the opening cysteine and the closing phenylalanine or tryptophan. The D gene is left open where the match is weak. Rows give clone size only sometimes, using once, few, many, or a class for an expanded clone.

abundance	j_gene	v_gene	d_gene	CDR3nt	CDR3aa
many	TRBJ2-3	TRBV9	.	TGTGCCAGCAGCGTAGGCGGGCGGCCCGGGGGCACAGATACGCAGTATTTT	CASSVGGRPGGTDTQYF
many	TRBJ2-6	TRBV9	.	TGTGCCAGCCTCTCCTCGGACGGGCGGTCTGGGGCCAACGTCCTGACTTTC	CASLSSDGRSGANVLTF
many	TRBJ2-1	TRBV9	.	TGTGCCAGCAGCGCCCGCCTAGAGGGGTCGCACAATGAGCAGTTCTTC	CASSARLEGSHNEQFF
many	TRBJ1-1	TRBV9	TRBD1	TGTGCCAGCAGCGTAGTCACAGGGGCCACCGAAGCTTTCTTT	CASSVVTGATEAFF
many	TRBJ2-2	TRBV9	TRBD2	TGTGCCAGCAGCGTAGGTGCGGGAGGAGGCACCGGGGAGCTGTTTTTT	CASSVGAGGGTGELFF
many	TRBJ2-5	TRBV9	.	TGTGCCAGCAGCGCAGGACAAGCCCGAGGGACCCAGTACTTC	CASSAGQARGTQYF
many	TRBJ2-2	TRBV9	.	TGTGCCAGCAGCGCCCTTGGGGGGCCGAGAACCGGGGAGCTGTTTTTT	CASSALGGPRTGELFF
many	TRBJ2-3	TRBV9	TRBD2	TGTGCCAGTAACTCGCGGGGGGTCGGAACAGATACGCAGTATTTT	CASNSRGVGTDTQYF
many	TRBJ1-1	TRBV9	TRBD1	TGTGCCAGCAGCGTAGCAGGGGGCGTTGAAGCTTTCTTT	CASSVAGGVEAFF
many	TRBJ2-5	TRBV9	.	TGTGCCAGCAGCGTAGCCCCCCCCGGTAGCGCCCATCAAGAGACCCAGTACTTC	CASSVAPPGSAHQETQYF
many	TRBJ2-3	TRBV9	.	TGTGCCAGCAGCGTAGTGGGGAAAGCCACAGATACGCAGTATTTT	CASSVVGKATDTQYF
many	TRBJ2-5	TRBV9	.	TGTGCCAGCAGCCGCCGAGGGGAAGAGACCCAGTACTTC	CASSRRGEETQYF
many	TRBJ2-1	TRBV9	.	TGTGCCAGCAGCCCCCGAAGGACCTTAAATGAGCAGTTCTTC	CASSPRRTLNEQFF
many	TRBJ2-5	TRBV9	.	TGTGCCAGCAGCGTAGGATTGGGAGAAGAGACCCAGTACTTC	CASSVGLGEETQYF
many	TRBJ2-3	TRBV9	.	TGTGCCAGCAGCGTAGAGATAGGAGATGGGGGAGATACGCAGTATTTT	CASSVEIGDGGDTQYF
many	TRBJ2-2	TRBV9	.	TGTGCCAGCAGCGTAGATATAGGGCCAGGGCCAACGACGAAGGAGCTGTTTTTT	CASSVDIGPGPTTKELFF
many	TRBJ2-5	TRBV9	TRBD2	TGTGCCAGCAGCCTGACTAGCGGGGGTCAAGAGACCCAGTACTTC	CASSLTSGGQETQYF
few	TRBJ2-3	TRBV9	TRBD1	TGTGCCAGCAGCGCACAGGGGAAGGATGGCGCAGATACGCAGTATTTT	CASSAQGKDGADTQYF
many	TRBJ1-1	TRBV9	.	TGTGCCAGCAGCGAGGCGGGGGTGAACACTGAAGCTTTCTTT	CASSEAGVNTEAFF
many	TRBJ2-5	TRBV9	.	TGTGCCAGCAGCCCCGCGGGTTTTCAAGAGACCCAGTACTTC	CASSPAGFQETQYF
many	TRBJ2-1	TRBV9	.	TGTGCCAGCAGCGTCCTAGGGGGAGGTGACAATGAGCAGTTCTTC	CASSVLGGGDNEQFF
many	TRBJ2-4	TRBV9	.	TGTGCCAGCAGCGTAGGCCAGGGCGCGGACATTCAGTACTTC	CASSVGQGADIQYF
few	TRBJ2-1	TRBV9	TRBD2	TGTGCCAGCAGCGTAGGCCTAGCGGTGACCTACAATGAGCAGTTCTTC	CASSVGLAVTYNEQFF
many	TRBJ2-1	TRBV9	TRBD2	TGTGCCAGCAGCCTAGCGGGAGTTAACAATGAGCAGTTCTTC	CASSLAGVNNEQFF
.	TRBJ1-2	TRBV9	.	TGTGCCAGCAGCCTCCCTGGGTCCTATGGCTACACCTTC	CASSLPGSYGYTF
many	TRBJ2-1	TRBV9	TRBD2	TGTGCCAGCACGACCCTCTCTAGCGGGAAGTACAATGAGCAGTTCTTC	CASTTLSSGKYNEQFF
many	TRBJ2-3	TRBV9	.	TGTGCCAGCAGCGTATCCACAGGGAGGGTAGCAGATACGCAGTATTTT	CASSVSTGRVADTQYF
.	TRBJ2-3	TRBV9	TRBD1	TGTGCCAGCAGCGTAGCGACAGGGGAGGAGGCAGATACGCAGTATTTT	CASSVATGEEADTQYF
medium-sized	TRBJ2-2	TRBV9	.	TGTGCCAGCAGCGTAGAAACTGCCGGGGAGCTGTTTTTT	CASSVETAGELFF
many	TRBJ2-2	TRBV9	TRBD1	TGTGCCAGCAGCCCTCCGTTGGGGACAGGGAGGGACACCGGGGAGCTGTTTTTT	CASSPPLGTGRDTGELFF
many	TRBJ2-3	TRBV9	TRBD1	TGTGCCAGCAGCGTAGAGACAGGGTGGACAGATACGCAGTATTTT	CASSVETGWTDTQYF
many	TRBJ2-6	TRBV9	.	TGTGCCAGCAGCGTAGGGTTCTCTGGGGCCAACGTCCTGACTTTC	CASSVGFSGANVLTF
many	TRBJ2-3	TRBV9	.	TGTGCCAGCAGCGTAGAGGGGGGCCGAACAGATACGCAGTATTTT	CASSVEGGRTDTQYF
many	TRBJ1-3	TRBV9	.	TGTGCCAGCAGCGTGGACTCTGGAAACACCATATATTTT	CASSVDSGNTIYF
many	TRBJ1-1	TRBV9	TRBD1	TGTGCCAGCAGCCCCCGACGGACAGGTGAAGCTTTCTTT	CASSPRRTGEAFF
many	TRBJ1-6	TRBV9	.	TGTGCCAGCAGCGTAGATCCCCCCAATTCACCCCTCCACTTT	CASSVDPPNSPLHF
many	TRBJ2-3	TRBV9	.	TGTGCCAGCAGCGCGTCACTCGGACCCCCCAGCGGAGCAGATACGCAGTATTTT	CASSASLGPPSGADTQYF
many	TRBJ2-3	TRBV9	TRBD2	TGTGCCAGCAGCGGACGATCGGGAGGAGTCTCAGATACGCAGTATTTT	CASSGRSGGVSDTQYF
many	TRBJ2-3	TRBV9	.	TGTGCCAGCAGCGCCTCTACCCTAGATACGCAGTATTTT	CASSASTLDTQYF
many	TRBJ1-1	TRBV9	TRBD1	TGTGCCAGCAGCGCAACAGGGGATCCCGAACACACTGAAGCTTTCTTT	CASSATGDPEHTEAFF